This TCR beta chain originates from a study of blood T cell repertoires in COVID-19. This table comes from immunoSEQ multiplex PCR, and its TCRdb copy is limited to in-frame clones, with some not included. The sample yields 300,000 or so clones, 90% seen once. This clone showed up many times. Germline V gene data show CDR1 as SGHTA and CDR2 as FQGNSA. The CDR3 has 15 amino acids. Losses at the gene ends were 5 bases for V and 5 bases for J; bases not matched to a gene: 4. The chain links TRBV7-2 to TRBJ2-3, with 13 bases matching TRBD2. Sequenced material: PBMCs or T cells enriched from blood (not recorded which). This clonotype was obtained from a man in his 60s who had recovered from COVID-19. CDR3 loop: CASSLGLAGRDTQYF. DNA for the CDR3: TGTGCCAGCAGCCTGGGACTAGCGGGGAGAGATACGCAGTATTTT.